The entry that follows covers one T cell receptor beta chain sequence. Its antigen is unknown. Base qualities are not recorded, but no much larger clone differs from it by a single base. This sample is drawn from a study of T cell responses to AZD1222 COVID-19 vaccine (dated by TCRdb to about 2021). At the level of the whole study: AZD1222 recipients given second doses at about 4 weeks or at about 12 weeks were pooled, since spike-specific TCR depth and breadth were not found to differ between the two schedules. TCR sequencing was performed for roughly 240 trial participants, of whom some 200 were given two doses of AZD1222 and around 25 were given two doses of MenACWY control vaccine. Enrollment into the trials was organized by age into subgroups of 18-55, 56-69 and 70-plus years, and those subgroups contained roughly 150, 30 and 60 TCR-sequenced participants, respectively.

Overall study outcomes, separate from this receptor: The 56-69-year group was small, and its depth increase did not reach significance, likely because of low power. No day 14 peak-response samples were available, so repertoires were characterized only after the peak T cell response. A significant rise in spike-specific TCR breadth and depth was observed after two AZD1222 doses relative to day 0 and relative to MenACWY recipients. Most participants were white British and females outnumbered males, and the authors suggested that clonal diversity may have been underestimated. Vaccine-associated CD4 TCRs spanned the whole spike protein, with dominant responses in regions 160-218 and 743-854. Reportedly, close to half of the unique spike-specific TCRs recognized epitopes lying outside the regions that are mutated in the B.1.351 and B.1.1.7 variants. Only six or seven AZD1222 recipients were SARS-CoV-2 seropositive at baseline, limiting conclusions about previously exposed vaccinees.

Trimming takes 7 bases from V and 6 bases from J, and the germline ends sit 15 bases apart. Including the terminal cysteine and phenylalanine, the CDR3 comprises 13 residues. The retained sequence is limited to the CDR3, 39 bases, with the frame set at the first base. Read against the paper, the sample's time point label means: baseline before first vaccination. Vaccinee samples were obtained from the UK trials COV001 and COV002, which included a single-blind randomized controlled phase 2/3 trial of AZD1222 (ChAdOx1 nCoV-19) in healthy adults. For TCRbeta chain sequencing, PBMC samples were collected from trial participants at day 0 and at day 28 after the second dose. The CDR3 regions of human TCRbeta chains were subjected to immunosequencing. The authors' analysis ran thus. TCRs in the repertoires were compared against a reference library of SARS-CoV-2-specific TCRs that had been generated with the MIRA antigen-specificity platform. Breadth meant the fraction of unique TCRs that were SARS-CoV-2-associated, whereas depth meant the fraction of total T cells that were SARS-CoV-2-associated. Each spike-specific TCR was assigned to its reactive spike region and to a CD4 or CD8 class using the MIRA data. Log10-transformed breadth and depth values were compared by one-way ANOVA with Sidak's multiple comparisons tests. Entries here come from immuneACCESS through TCRdb and include only in-frame sequences with V and J called. Some clones fail to appear in such tables; in the studies checked, an unresolved V gene covers under half of the shortfall, and the cause of the remainder is unknown. V and J calls and clone size are copied from that table; D and trimming were computed from the DNA. The sample profile shows 100,000 to 130,000 clones; roughly nine tenths of them were found once. Clones ranked in the top ten supply over 3.5% of the sample.

The source material was peripheral blood, sampled on day 0 of AZD1222 vaccination. The V and J genes are TRBV12-3 or TRBV12-4 and TRBJ1-2, with a tentative D gene TRBD1 over 5 matching bases. This receptor was identified in an adult in good health. The DNA sequence is TGTGCCAGCACCCCGATGGGGCTGGATGGCTACACCTTC. This yields the protein CASTPMGLDGYTF.